Reported below is one TCR beta chain. This clonotype was found a few times. Its antigen specificity is not known. Within one base of it there is no much larger clone, and no base qualities were kept. Ficoll-Paque density gradient centrifugation was used to isolate PBMCs. The sample was run on an Illumina NovaSeq 6000. Using 5'RACE with constant-segment primers, TCRalpha and TCRbeta cDNA libraries were constructed, with sample barcodes and unique molecular identifiers added in the process. RNA was extracted from every sample with Trizol reagent. Libraries were amplified in two PCR steps, with a second sample barcode and Illumina TruSeq adapters added in the second step. Libraries were sequenced on an Illumina NovaSeq with 2 x 150 bp paired-end reads. The paper's processing steps were these. With migec v1.2.7, reads were demultiplexed and then collapsed into UMI-guided consensus sequences. With mixcr v2.1.11, UMI consensuses were aligned to TRA and TRB V and J templates and assembled into clonotypes. A clonotype was counted as expanded or contracted only if both edgeR and NoisET called the change significant, with noise models trained on biological replicates. For edgeR calls, a false discovery rate-adjusted p below 0.01 and a log2 fold-change threshold of 1 were applied. As an exploratory analysis of dynamics, PCA with hierarchical clustering was applied to max-normalized trajectories of the 1000 most abundant clonotypes. Each responding clone was given a CD4 or CD8 phenotype based on the CD4+ and CD8+ repertoires, which had been sequenced separately. In-frame beta chains were kept once TCRdb had trimmed the public reads at Q25 with fastp and called clones with MiXCR. Merged by CDR3 protein, the rows form single entries marked with the most common genes and DNA. The V and J calls here are based on TCRdb, not the publication. This sample comprises about 350,000 distinct CDR3 sequences, 25% to 30% of them detected only once. The top ten clonotypes cover about 13% of the sample.

Looking up the germline V gene yields CDR1 MGHRA and CDR2 YSYEKL. At the junction V is shortened by 1 base and J by 3 bases, with 16 bases in between. The CDR3 covers 16 residues, taking in both the cysteine and the phenylalanine. CDR3 DNA is the only sequence kept; it has 48 bases, read in frame from the first base. The data are from a study of T-cell memory formation after mild COVID-19 listed by TCRdb under 2021. General notes on the study: TCR sequence clusters from the two donors were largely donor specific. Longitudinal TCRalpha and TCRbeta repertoire sequencing tracked T-cell clones expanding and contracting after mild COVID-19 in two donors. The cohort comprised two young, previously healthy adult volunteers, one female and one male. What the work shows at the level of the full study, not this receptor alone: SARS-CoV-2 specificity of the second-wave clones peaking on day 37 was not confirmed. Some responding clones were detected in pre-infection memory, suggesting pre-existing cross-reactive memory T cells joined the SARS-CoV-2 response. The study included only a couple of mild cases, and larger cohorts that include severe cases with pre-infection samples were judged to be necessary. Contracting CD4+ clones were located mainly in the CM and EM memory subsets, whereas CD8+ clones were found to be enriched in EMRA. Balanced CD4/CD8 phenotypes were observed for clones contracting from day 15 to 85, whereas a bias towards CD4+ was observed for a second wave of clones expanding from day 15 to 37.

The sample was PBMCs or a T cell subset sorted from them (not recorded which). The sequence links TRBV4-1 to TRBJ2-7; TRBD2 is possibly the D segment (5 matching bases). The sequence was obtained from an adult woman who had mild COVID-19 (a few samples of this study predate the infection). The sample titles of this study are shuffled in the database, so cell type and time point are left out; the donor was told from shared clones. CDR3 protein: CASSQVRIGRDYEQYF. The base sequence is TGCGCCAGCAGCCAAGTTCGAATAGGCCGGGACTACGAGCAGTACTTC.